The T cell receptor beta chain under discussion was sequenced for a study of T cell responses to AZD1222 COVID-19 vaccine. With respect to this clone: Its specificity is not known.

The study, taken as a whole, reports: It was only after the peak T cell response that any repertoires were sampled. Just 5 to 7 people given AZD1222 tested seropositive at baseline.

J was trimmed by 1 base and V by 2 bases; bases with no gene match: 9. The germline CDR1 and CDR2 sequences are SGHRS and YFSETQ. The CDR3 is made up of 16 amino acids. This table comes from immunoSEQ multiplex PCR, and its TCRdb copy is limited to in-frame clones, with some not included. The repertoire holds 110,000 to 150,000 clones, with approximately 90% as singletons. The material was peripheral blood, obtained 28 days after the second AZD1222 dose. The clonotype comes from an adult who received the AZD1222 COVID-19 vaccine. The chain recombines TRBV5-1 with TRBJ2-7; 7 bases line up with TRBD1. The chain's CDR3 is CASSFSRGSDSYEQYF. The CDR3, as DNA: TGCGCCAGCAGCTTTAGCAGGGGGAGTGATTCCTACGAGCAGTACTTC.